The next 5 T cell receptor beta chains were all read from a single sample in a study of OX40 agonist ivuxolimab in advanced cancers. Here immunoSEQ multiplex PCR was the method, and the copy in TCRdb shows in-frame clones only, minus some. The sample lists about 69,000 clones; over 75% were seen once. Sequencing was performed on CD4+ or CD8+ T cells sorted from blood, taken in a trial of the OX40 agonist ivuxolimab. The receptors come from an adult with an advanced solid tumor such as melanoma, head and neck, liver or kidney cancer.

V gene TRBV4-3 combines with J gene TRBJ2-7; possibly TRBD1 for D (8 bases). The CDR3 spans 18 residues. CDR1 is LGHNA, CDR2 YSLEER, per germline. Between the trimmed V and J ends, which lost 2 bases and 5 bases, there was a span of 25 bases. DNA for the CDR3: TGCGCCAGCAGCCAACCCGAACAGGGGGGGCCAGGATTACACGAGCAGTACTTC. The encoded protein is CASSQPEQGGPGLHEQYF.

This rearrangement joins TRBV14 to TRBJ1-2; D gene ambiguous. The CDR3 loop spans 19 amino acids. Trimming stripped 3 bases from V and 2 bases from J, with 25 bases between. CDR1 is SGHDN, CDR2 FVKESK, per germline. The DNA for the CDR3 is TGTGCCAGCAGCCATCCAAAGGAGTACCCCGGACCCCTAAACTATGGCTACACCTTC. Protein product: CASSHPKEYPGPLNYGYTF.

The V and J genes are TRBV29-1 and TRBJ2-7; D is possibly TRBD2 (6 bases). V shed 5 bases and J shed 1 base, with 12 bases lying between them. The CDR3 totals 13 residues. In germline, CDR1 is SQVTM, CDR2 ANQGSEA. This CDR3 is CSVLEGKSYEQYF. CDR3 in DNA: TGCAGCGTTTTGGAGGGGAAATCCTACGAGCAGTACTTC.

The rearrangement uses TRBV5-1 and TRBJ2-7, with D perhaps TRBD1 (6 bases). V lost 2 bases and J 0 bases, leaving 18 bases between the germline ends. The CDR3 extends over 17 amino acids. Germline loops: CDR1 SGHRS, CDR2 YFSETQ. CDR3 region: CASSFEQGAMSSYEQYF. In nucleotides, the CDR3 is TGCGCCAGCAGCTTTGAACAGGGAGCCATGAGCTCCTACGAGCAGTACTTC.

The chain is built from TRBV27 and TRBJ2-3; D is possibly TRBD2 (6 bases). V dropped 3 bases and J dropped 2 bases, with 18 bases sitting between them. There are 17 residues in the CDR3. Germline lookup yields CDR1 MNHEY and CDR2 SMNVEV (reference sequence). The DNA for the CDR3 is TGTGCCAGCAGTTTCCTCAGGGACTTCTCAGACACAGATACGCAGTATTTT. Translated, it gives CASSFLRDFSDTDTQYF.